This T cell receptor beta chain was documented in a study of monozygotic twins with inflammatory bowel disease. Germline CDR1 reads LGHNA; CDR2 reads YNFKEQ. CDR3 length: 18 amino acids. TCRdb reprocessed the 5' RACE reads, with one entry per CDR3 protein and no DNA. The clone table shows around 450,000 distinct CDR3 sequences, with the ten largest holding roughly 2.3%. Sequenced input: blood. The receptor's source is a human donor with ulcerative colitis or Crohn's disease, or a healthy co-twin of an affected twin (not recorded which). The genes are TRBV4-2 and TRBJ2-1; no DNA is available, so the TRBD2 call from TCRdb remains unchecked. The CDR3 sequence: CASSRRETSGGDEDEQFF.